This T cell receptor beta chain was profiled in a study of tumor-infiltrating lymphocytes in primary liver carcinoma. Study details: Sample yields of productive TCRbeta reads, ranging from roughly 3.65 to 8 million, were similar across tissue types.

A constant-region primer served to make TCR beta cDNA from about 0.5 ug total RNA. Each TCR beta library was derived from three nested multiplex PCR rounds that employed slightly modified ARM-PCR. TCRdb re-called the multiplex PCR reads through MiXCR, storing one row per CDR3 protein. The data hold about 200,000 distinct CDR3 sequences, with around four fifths observed a single time. The study, taken as a whole, reports: Blood had a significantly lower top-250-clone fraction than tumors did (p = 0.039). Detection in all five tumor regions applied to only about 8-25% of top clones.

This clonotype was recorded at least ten times. The antigen is undetermined. The roughly 17-32 mg bulk tissue piece was not sorted before simultaneous RNA and DNA extraction. Surgical resection was used to treat these primary liver carcinoma patients. The clonotype originates from a man in his forties with primary liver carcinoma and hepatitis B virus infection. Sequenced: tumor tissue from primary liver carcinoma.

CDR3 in DNA: TGCGCCAGCAGCCCGGCAGGGGCTATGGGGGCCAACGTCCTGACTTTC. This gives the protein CASSPAGAMGANVLTF. The V gene is TRBV5-1, the J gene TRBJ2-6, with D tentatively TRBD1 (6 bases). This CDR3 contains 16 residues. Trimming took off 4 bases at V and 4 bases at J, with 15 bases between the two ends. From germline, CDR1 is SGHRS and CDR2 YFSETQ.